This TCR beta chain comes out of a study of Graves' ophthalmopathy and Graves' hyperthyroidism. Study-wide points: Using a 13-signature model, the authors split ophthalmopathy from stable hyperthyroidism, with roughly 90% sensitivity and roughly 83% specificity.

TCR beta CDR3 amplification used RNA transcripts. HTBI primers were used in a first-round RT-PCR, which preceded a second-round multiplex PCR. TCRdb independently ran MiXCR on the multiplex PCR reads; one entry per CDR3 protein. Found here are over a million distinct CDR3 sequences, less than 45% of them singletons; the top ten hold 11%. Excluded were patients with other autoimmune diseases, uncontrolled infections, pregnancy or lactation. Trimming removed 2 bases from V and 4 bases from J, with 8 bases in between. This CDR3 has 13 residues. This clonotype was found many times. Its antigen remains unidentified.

The clonotype was recovered from an adult man with Graves' hyperthyroidism. The V and J genes are TRBV12-3 or TRBV12-4 and TRBJ1-2; D not certain. The sample was peripheral blood or thyroid tissue (not recorded which). Here the CDR3 DNA reads TGTGCCAGCAGTTTACAGGCCCGCTATGGCTACACCTTC. Protein: CASSLQARYGYTF.